The present T cell receptor beta chain was sequenced within a study of T cells in Graves' hyperthyroidism and ophthalmopathy. On the study more broadly: Peripheral blood was obtained at initial diagnosis, preceding any treatment. Study findings and constraints: Appearing also in blood were most of the thyroid clonotypes expanded above 0.001. For ophthalmopathy, model prediction preceded onset by a median 6.5 months.

The CDR3 runs 13 residues. Germline assignment: CDR1 KGHSH and CDR2 LQKENI. V lost 0 bases, J lost 6 bases, and 6 bases lay in between. This clonotype has at least ten counts. The antigen is unknown. The CDR3 regions of TCR beta were amplified from RNA transcripts. HTBI primers drove first-round RT-PCR of the TCR CDR3. TCRdb re-called the multiplex PCR reads with MiXCR, one entry per CDR3 protein. In the table there are about 360,000 distinct CDR3 sequences, roughly 13% of which are singletons. The V gene is TRBV18, the J gene TRBJ2-4; D call uncertain. The clonotype originates from a young woman with Graves' hyperthyroidism. What was sequenced was blood. The DNA of the CDR3 is TGTGCCAGCTCACCACCGTCCACAAACATTCAGTACTTC. It codes for CASSPPSTNIQYF.